This TCR beta chain was recorded in a study of CD8 T cells in ankylosing spondylitis. Findings and caveats of the study: Fewer than 10 highly homologous variants formed a TCR beta motif that appeared characteristic of ankylosing spondylitis blood.

As to this clonotype: Its antigen is undetermined.

The V gene lost 6 bases and the J gene lost 4 bases, with 10 bases spanning the gap. The CDR3 sequence is 13 residues long. TCRdb redid the calling of the 5' RACE reads with MiXCR, one entry per CDR3 protein. The table lists roughly 230,000 distinct CDR3 sequences, roughly 18% of them singletons, with around 32% in the top ten. This receptor was taken from a male donor with ankylosing spondylitis or in good health (not recorded which). J is TRBJ2-1 and V is TRBV12-3 or TRBV12-4; D unresolved. The specimen was blood, either unsorted or a sorted T cell fraction (not recorded which). The CDR3 loop is CASSLLHYNEQFF. The DNA of the CDR3 is TGTGCCAGCAGCCTCTTACATTACAATGAGCAGTTCTTC.